This T cell receptor beta chain was sequenced in a study of identical twins. Points from the study as a whole: Out-of-frame beta sequences exhibited a weaker degree of excess twin sharing. Modelling underestimated the level of out-of-frame TCR alpha sharing observed in monozygotic twins.

This clonotype was observed a handful of times. Its cognate antigen is unknown. A universal primer site was created by template switching, with the cDNA bearing unique molecular identifiers. TCRdb called the 5' RACE reads again in MiXCR, with one record for every CDR3 protein. In the table there are around 530,000 distinct CDR3 sequences, roughly 15% of which are singletons. Germline V lookup: CDR1 SGHRS, CDR2 YFSETQ. V lost 0 bases and J lost 1, with 8 bases in between. CDR3 length: 15 residues. This sample was shared with a second study, whose subject was yellow fever vaccine responses in identical twins.

The receptor was isolated from a woman in her late teens or twenties in good health. The sequenced sample was CD4+ T cells sorted from blood. This chain connects TRBV5-1 to TRBJ1-5; D ambiguous. DNA of the CDR3: TGCGCCAGCAGCTTGGTAGCGGGAAGCAATCAGCCCCAGCATTTT. Translation gives CASSLVAGSNQPQHF.